Below, 20 T cell receptor beta chains from the same sample are listed, as sequenced in a study of a mutant IDH1 vaccine in newly diagnosed glioma. The antigens these receptors bind are not known. Time point described: week 11, during vaccination. All doses held 300 ug of mutant IDH1 20-mer peptide, with topical imiquimod. Assay: immunoSEQ multiplex PCR; the TCRdb copy retains only in-frame clones and omits some. The table shows about 52,000 clones, with roughly 91% occurring only once. Sequenced material: PBMCs, taken from a glioma patient whose treatment included an IDH1 peptide vaccine. These receptors originate from a man aged 45-65 years with glioma.

The chain has TRBV6-1 and TRBJ1-1; 7 positions match TRBD1. The germline gives CDR1 MNHNS, CDR2 SASEGT. The CDR3 length is 14 residues. The J segment lost 1 base and the V segment lost 6 bases, leaving 5 bases of the junction unmatched. CDR3 coding DNA: TGTGCCAGCAGACGAGGGGGCTCGAACACTGAAGCTTTCTTT. Translating it yields CASRRGGSNTEAFF.

The chain has TRBV10-3 and TRBJ1-1; D is unresolved. This CDR3 contains 12 residues. The germline gives CDR1 ENHRY, CDR2 SYGVKD. V lost 10 bases and J lost 2, with 11 bases in between. CDR3 bases: TGTGCCACTCAAAGGAGTAACACTGAAGCTTTCTTT. Translation gives CATQRSNTEAFF.

The chain links TRBV2 to TRBJ2-7, with D unresolved. The CDR3 spans 14 residues. V was pared by 4 bases and J by 5 bases, with 15 bases between. The germline V gene has CDR1 SNHLY and CDR2 FYNNEI. Written as DNA, the CDR3 is TGTGCCAGCAGTGCCTTAGAGTGGGAAGACGAGCAGTACTTC. Amino acid sequence: CASSALEWEDEQYF.

For the CDR3, the DNA is TGTGCCAGCAGCCAAGGCTCGCATAACTATGGCTACACCTTC. The encoded protein is CASSQGSHNYGYTF. The rearrangement links TRBV4-2 to TRBJ1-2, with no clear D. The V gene lost 1 base and the J gene lost 1 base, with 7 bases spanning the gap. This CDR3 contains 14 residues. Germline-derived CDR1 and CDR2 are LGHNA and YNFKEQ.

In its sample, this clone was seen a few times. The rearrangement joins TRBV30 to TRBJ1-2; D is undetermined. Trimming removed 3 bases at V and 8 bases at J, with 22 bases between. The CDR3 runs 15 residues. Germline CDR1 reads GTSNPN; CDR2 reads SVGIG (reference sequence). The CDR3 DNA is TGTGCCTGGAGGACGCGGACTACCGTCCGTGGGGGCTACACCTTC. Its protein is CAWRTRTTVRGGYTF.

The J gene is TRBJ1-2, the V gene TRBV6-4; 12 nucleotides match TRBD1. This CDR3 is built from 15 residues. With 3 bases clipped from V and 7 bases from J, the junction kept 6 bases outside the gene matches. Germline CDR1 is MRHNA and CDR2 is SNTAGT. The CDR3 sequence is CASSDSGTGGGGYTF. As DNA, the CDR3 is TGTGCCAGCAGTGATTCCGGGACAGGGGGCGGTGGCTACACCTTC.

The chain employs TRBV29-1 and TRBJ1-2; D gene ambiguous. CDR1 is SQVTM and CDR2 is ANQGSEA in the germline V gene. The CDR3 consists of 12 residues. Trimming stripped 3 bases from V and 4 bases from J, with 9 bases between. Here the CDR3 reads CSVEIPPYGYTF. The CDR3, as DNA: TGCAGCGTTGAGATCCCCCCCTATGGCTACACCTTC.

The J gene is TRBJ2-7, the V gene TRBV9, with D possibly being TRBD1 (5 bases). V dropped 2 bases and J dropped 6 bases, with 15 bases sitting between them. The CDR3 is 14 residues long. The germline gives CDR1 SGDLS, CDR2 YYNGEE. DNA of the CDR3: TGTGCCAGCAGCGTTGGGCCCGACAGTTCCGAGCAGTACTTC. Amino acids: CASSVGPDSSEQYF. Full variable domain (missing parts from reference TRBV9 and TRBJ2-7): DSGVTQTPKHLITATGQRVTLRCSPRSGDLSVYWYQQSLDQGLQFLIQYYNGEERAKGNILERFSAQQFPDLHSELNLSSLELGDSALYFCASSVGPDSSEQYFGPGTRLTVT.

The chain joins TRBV2 to TRBJ1-5, with TRBD1 matching 7 bases. This CDR3 has 15 amino acids. Germline lookup yields CDR1 SNHLY and CDR2 FYNNEI. J gave up 1 base and V 6 bases, and 6 bases lay outside the gene matches. CDR3 in amino acids: CASRDGTVSNQPQHF. The CDR3 coding sequence is TGTGCCAGCAGAGATGGGACAGTAAGCAATCAGCCCCAGCATTTT.

This chain joins TRBV15 and TRBJ2-1; D is uncertain. Trimming cost V 5 bases and J 10 bases, with 12 bases left between them. Germline-derived CDR1 and CDR2 are LNHNV and YYDKDF (reference sequence). The CDR3 sequence is 12 residues long. CDR3 sequence: CATSPSRLEQFF. In DNA form, the CDR3 reads TGTGCCACCAGCCCCTCCCGTTTAGAGCAGTTCTTC. Looking up the rest from reference TRBV15 and TRBJ2-1 gives the full variable domain: DAMVIQNPRYQVTQFGKPVTLSCSQTLNHNVMYWYQQKSSQAPKLLFHYYDKDFNNEADTPDNFQSRRPNTSFCFLDIRSPGLGDTAMYLCATSPSRLEQFFGPGTRLTVL.

This clone has just one count. This sequence joins TRBV5-1 and TRBJ2-7; 9 bases fit TRBD2. The length of the CDR3 is 16 residues. Trimming cost V 1 base and J 5 bases; bases outside gene matches: 10. Per germline, CDR1 SGHRS and CDR2 YFSETQ. CDR3 sequence: CASSLNPGGRGHEQYF. The CDR3 DNA is TGCGCCAGCAGCTTGAATCCGGGCGGGAGGGGCCACGAGCAGTACTTC.

This chain links TRBV5-4 with TRBJ1-1, with a tentative D call TRBD1 (5 bases). CDR1 SGHNT and CDR2 YYREEE come from the germline V gene (reference sequence). This CDR3 has 14 residues. Trimming cost V 0 bases and J 2 bases, with 8 bases left between them. CDR3 amino acids: CASSLGQTNTEAFF. The CDR3 nucleotides read TGTGCCAGCAGCTTGGGACAGACAAACACTGAAGCTTTCTTT.

The chain couples TRBV28 to TRBJ1-1, with a possible D match to TRBD1 (5 bases). The CDR3 is 16 residues long. Germline values: CDR1 MDHEN, CDR2 SYDVKM. The V gene lost 6 bases and the J gene lost 0 bases, with 17 bases spanning the gap. In DNA, the CDR3 is TGTGCCAGCAGCAGACATCCGGACAAACTGAACACTGAAGCTTTCTTT. Encoded protein: CASSRHPDKLNTEAFF. Complete variable domain (other parts from reference TRBV28 and TRBJ1-1): DVKVTQSSRYLVKRTGEKVFLECVQDMDHENMFWYRQDPGLGLRLIYFSYDVKMKEKGDIPEGYSVSREKKERFSLILESASTNQTSMYLCASSRHPDKLNTEAFFGQGTRLTVV.

A few counts support this clone. The chain recombines TRBV6-5 with TRBJ1-2; unclear D gene. There are 12 residues in the CDR3. Trimming pared 6 bases from V and 9 bases from J, leaving 14 bases between. Germline lookup yields CDR1 MNHEY and CDR2 SVGAGI. CDR3 in DNA: TGTGCCAGCAGCGACTCGGGGAGCCGCTACACCTTC. Its translation: CASSDSGSRYTF.

The chain couples TRBV9 to TRBJ2-2, with no clear D. The CDR3 has 15 residues. Trimming cost V 0 bases and J 5 bases, with 11 bases left between them. CDR1 SGDLS and CDR2 YYNGEE come from the germline V gene. Here the CDR3 DNA reads TGTGCCAGCAGCGTAGGGGTAGGTGCGACCGGGGAGCTGTTTTTT. Protein product: CASSVGVGATGELFF.

This sequence joins TRBV19 and TRBJ2-7; D perhaps matches TRBD1 (7 bases). The germline V gene has CDR1 LNHDA and CDR2 SQIVND (reference sequence). V lost 4 bases and J lost 4, with 8 bases in between. The length of the CDR3 is 12 residues. The CDR3 sequence: CASSTGGYEQYF. CDR3 nucleotides: TGTGCCAGTAGTACAGGGGGGTACGAGCAGTACTTC.

The genes are TRBV6-6 and TRBJ2-1; D possibly uses TRBD1 or TRBD2 (5 bases each). The CDR3 length is 16 residues. V lost 2 bases and J 6 bases, leaving 17 bases between the germline ends. Germline values: CDR1 MNHNY, CDR2 SVGAGI (reference sequence). This CDR3 reads CASSYGVTPGTNEQFF. The CDR3 DNA reads as TGTGCCAGCAGTTACGGGGTCACACCAGGGACCAATGAGCAGTTCTTC.

The chain is built from TRBV28 and TRBJ2-1; 9 positions agree with TRBD1. Trimming at V came to 5 bases and at J to 4 bases, leaving 12 bases not matched to a gene. The CDR3 consists of 17 residues. CDR1 and CDR2 (germline): MDHEN, SYDVKM. The CDR3 nucleotides are TGTGCCAGCAGTCCAATTCGGACAGGGGCTTTTTACAATGAGCAGTTCTTC. It is translated as CASSPIRTGAFYNEQFF.

The J gene is TRBJ2-7, the V gene TRBV10-3; D unclear. The CDR3 loop spans 17 amino acids. V shed 3 bases and J shed 0 bases, with 18 bases lying between them. Germline V gene data show CDR1 as ENHRY and CDR2 as SYGVKD. The CDR3 DNA reads as TGTGCCATCAGTGACCCCCAAGATGCGGTGAGCTCCTACGAGCAGTACTTC. It is translated as CAISDPQDAVSSYEQYF.

This clone occurred once. The rearrangement uses TRBV18 and TRBJ2-6; no clear D. The CDR3 totals 17 residues. The V gene lost 0 bases and the J gene lost 0 bases, with 9 bases spanning the gap. Germline CDR1 reads KGHSH; CDR2 reads LQKENI. The CDR3 sequence is CASSPPPRFSGANVLTF. Written as DNA, the CDR3 is TGTGCCAGCTCACCACCCCCCCGCTTCTCTGGGGCCAACGTCCTGACTTTC.